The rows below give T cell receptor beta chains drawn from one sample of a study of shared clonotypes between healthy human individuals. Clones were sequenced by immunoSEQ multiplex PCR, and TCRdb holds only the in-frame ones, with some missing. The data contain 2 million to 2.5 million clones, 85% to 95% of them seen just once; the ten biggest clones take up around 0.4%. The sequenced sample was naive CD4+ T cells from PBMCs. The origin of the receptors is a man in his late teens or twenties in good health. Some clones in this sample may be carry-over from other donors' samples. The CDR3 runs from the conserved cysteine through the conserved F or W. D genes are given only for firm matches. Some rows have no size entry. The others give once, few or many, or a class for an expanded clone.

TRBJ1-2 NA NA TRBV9 CASSVAPGRDYGYTF TGTGCCAGCAGCGTAGCCCCCGGCAGGGACTATGGCTACACCTTC
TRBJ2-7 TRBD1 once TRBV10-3 CAISESQGAYEQYF TGTGCCATCAGTGAGTCGCAGGGGGCCTACGAGCAGTACTTC
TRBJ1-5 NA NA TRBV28 CASSLGGTTNQPQHF TGTGCCAGCAGTTTGGGTGGAACAACCAATCAGCCCCAGCATTTT
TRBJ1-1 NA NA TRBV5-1 CASSGPGMNTEAFF TGCGCCAGCAGCGGCCCGGGGATGAACACTGAAGCTTTCTTT
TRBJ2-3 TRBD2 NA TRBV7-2 CASSFSSGSTDTQYF TGTGCCAGCAGCTTCTCTAGCGGTAGCACAGATACGCAGTATTTT
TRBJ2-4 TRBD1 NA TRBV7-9 CASSPLLRTGDIQYF TGTGCCAGCAGCCCGTTGCTACGGACAGGGGACATTCAGTACTTC
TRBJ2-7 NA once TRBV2 CASSAYYEQYF TGTGCCAGCAGTGCGTACTACGAGCAGTACTTC
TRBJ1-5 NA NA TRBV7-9 CASSLGGRNQPQHF TGTGCCAGCAGCTTAGGGGGGAGGAATCAGCCCCAGCATTTT
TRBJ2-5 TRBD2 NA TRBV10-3 CASEAGTSGDRQTQYF TGTGCCAGTGAAGCCGGGACTAGTGGCGACCGGCAGACCCAGTACTTC
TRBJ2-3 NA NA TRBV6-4 CASRVADTQYF TGTGCCAGCCGAGTCGCAGATACGCAGTATTTT
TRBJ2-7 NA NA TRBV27 CASSSVRAGSYEQYF TGTGCCAGCAGTTCGGTCCGGGCGGGGTCCTACGAGCAGTACTTC
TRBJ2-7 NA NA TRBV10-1 CASSDGRGLYEQYF TGCGCCAGCAGTGATGGGAGGGGGCTGTACGAGCAGTACTTC
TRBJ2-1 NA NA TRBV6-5 CASSSPGFEQFF TGTGCCAGCAGTTCCCCTGGCTTTGAGCAGTTCTTC
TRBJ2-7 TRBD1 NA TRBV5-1 CASSKGQPFEQYF TGCGCCAGCAGCAAGGGACAGCCCTTCGAGCAGTACTTC
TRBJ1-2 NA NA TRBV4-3 CASSQDSSSGATGYTF TGCGCCAGCAGCCAAGATAGTTCCTCGGGGGCGACTGGCTACACCTTC
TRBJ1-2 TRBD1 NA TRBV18 CASSRLGTGGGAYGYTF TGTGCCAGCTCACGACTAGGGACAGGGGGAGGAGCGTATGGCTACACCTTC
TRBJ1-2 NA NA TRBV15 CATSRGGDRGYTF TGTGCCACTAGCAGAGGAGGAGACAGGGGCTACACCTTC
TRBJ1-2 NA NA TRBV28 CASSLPGDYGYTF TGTGCCAGCAGTTTACCGGGGGACTATGGCTACACCTTC
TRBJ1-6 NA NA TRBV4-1 CASSQEVGQGRTYNSPLHF TGCGCCAGCAGCCAAGAGGTGGGTCAGGGGAGGACCTATAATTCACCCCTCCACTTT
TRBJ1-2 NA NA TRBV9 CASSVAPGGGYTF TGTGCCAGCAGCGTAGCTCCCGGGGGTGGCTACACCTTC
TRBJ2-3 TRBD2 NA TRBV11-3 CASSLDWTSGRDTQYF TGTGCCAGCAGCTTAGATTGGACTAGCGGGAGAGATACGCAGTATTTT
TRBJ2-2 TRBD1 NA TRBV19 CASTWTGNTGELFF TGTGCCAGCACGTGGACAGGTAACACCGGGGAGCTGTTTTTT
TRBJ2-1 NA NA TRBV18 CASSPRRKGNEQFF TGTGCCAGCTCACCAAGGAGAAAGGGGAATGAGCAGTTCTTC
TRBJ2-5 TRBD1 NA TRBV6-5 CASSYRSGGETQYF TGTGCCAGCAGTTATAGGTCAGGGGGTGAGACCCAGTACTTC
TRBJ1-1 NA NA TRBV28 CASSLMGDGTEAFF TGTGCCAGCAGTTTGATGGGGGATGGAACTGAAGCTTTCTTT
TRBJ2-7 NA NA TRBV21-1 CASSKSPPDRGSDEQYF TGTGCCAGCAGCAAATCCCCTCCGGACAGGGGGAGCGACGAGCAGTACTTC
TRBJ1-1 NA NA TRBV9 CASSPRFGAKSNIEAFF TGTGCCAGCAGCCCCCGCTTCGGGGCAAAGTCTAACATTGAAGCTTTCTTT
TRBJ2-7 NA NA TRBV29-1 CSAIFPQGYYEQYF TGCAGCGCTATCTTCCCACAGGGCTACTACGAGCAGTACTTC
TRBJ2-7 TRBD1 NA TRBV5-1 CASSSGTGTEQYF TGCGCCAGCAGCTCCGGGACAGGGACCGAGCAGTACTTC
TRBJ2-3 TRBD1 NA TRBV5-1 CASSSPPGTGGKDTQYF TGCGCCAGCAGCTCCCCCCCCGGGACAGGGGGCAAGGATACGCAGTATTTT
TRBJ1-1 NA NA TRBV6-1 CASSEALSGRAFF TGTGCCAGCAGTGAAGCCTTGTCAGGGCGGGCTTTCTTT
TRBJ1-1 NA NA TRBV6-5 CASSYRAKEAFF TGTGCCAGCAGTTACCGCGCAAAAGAAGCTTTCTTT
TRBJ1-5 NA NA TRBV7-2 CASSQRSQGQPQHF TGTGCCAGCAGCCAAAGAAGTCAGGGGCAGCCCCAGCATTTT
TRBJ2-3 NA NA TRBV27 CASRQRTESQYF TGTGCCAGCAGGCAACGGACCGAGAGTCAGTATTTT
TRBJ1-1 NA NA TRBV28 CASRGGASRTEAFF TGTGCCAGCAGAGGTGGGGCGTCACGCACTGAAGCTTTCTTT
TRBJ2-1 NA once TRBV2 CASSINRDNEQFF TGTGCCAGCAGTATAAACAGGGACAATGAGCAGTTCTTC
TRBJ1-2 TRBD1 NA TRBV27 CASSPIQQGAYTF TGTGCCAGCAGCCCTATTCAGCAGGGGGCGTACACCTTC
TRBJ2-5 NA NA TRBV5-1 CASSLSTAGLGQETQYF TGCGCCAGCAGCTTAAGTACGGCGGGACTGGGCCAAGAGACCCAGTACTTC
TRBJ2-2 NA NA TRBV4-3 CASSQEWVGELFF TGCGCCAGCAGCCAAGAGTGGGTCGGGGAGCTGTTTTTT
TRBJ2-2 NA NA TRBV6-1 CASNLAGGTGELFF TGTGCCAGCAACCTAGCCGGTGGTACCGGGGAGCTGTTTTTT
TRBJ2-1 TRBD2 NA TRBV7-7 CASSMGLAGVYNEQFF TGTGCCAGCAGCATGGGACTAGCGGGAGTTTATAATGAGCAGTTCTTC
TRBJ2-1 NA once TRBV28 CASSRPSPVYNEQFF TGTGCCAGCAGCCGGCCCTCCCCGGTCTACAATGAGCAGTTCTTC
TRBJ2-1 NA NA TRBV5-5 CASSSSPARREQFF TGTGCCAGCAGCTCGTCACCCGCGAGGAGAGAGCAGTTCTTC